These 22 T cell receptor beta chains originate from one sample sequenced in a study of cytomegalovirus exposure and HLA in healthy donors. The PCR had 60 Vbeta and 13 Jbeta primers. The protocol was immunoSEQ multiplex PCR, while the TCRdb copy is restricted to in-frame clones and leaves out a portion. The table records about 95,000 clones, 60% to 85% of them present only once. Input material: PBMCs. The source of these receptors is a middle-aged woman in good health and CMV-seronegative.

The chain combines TRBV4-3 with TRBJ1-1; maybe TRBD1 (6 bases). This CDR3 is built from 15 residues. Germline CDR1 is LGHNA and CDR2 is YSLEER. V lost 0 bases, J lost 4 bases, and 12 bases lay in between. CDR3 coding DNA: TGCGCCAGCAGCCAAGATTCAGGGGAGTCCACTGAAGCTTTCTTT. Translated: CASSQDSGESTEAFF.

This chain links TRBV5-1 with TRBJ2-5, with 8 bases aligning to TRBD2. This CDR3 region has 15 residues. Trimming at V came to 4 bases and at J to 4 bases, leaving 9 bases not matched to a gene. The germline V gene has CDR1 SGHRS and CDR2 YFSETQ. CDR3 amino acids: CASSPSSGGIETQYF. The CDR3 region has the DNA TGCGCCAGCAGCCCTTCCAGCGGGGGAATAGAGACCCAGTACTTC. Together with reference TRBV5-1 and TRBJ2-5, the CDR3 gives the full variable domain: KAGVTQTPRYLIKTRGQQVTLSCSPISGHRSVSWYQQTPGQGLQFLFEYFSETQRNKGNFPGRFSGRQFSNSRSEMNVSTLELGDSALYLCASSPSSGGIETQYFGPGTRLLVL.

V is TRBV6-1 and J is TRBJ1-1, with 10 bases lining up with TRBD1. Germline V gene lookup returns CDR1 MNHNS and CDR2 SASEGT. J was trimmed by 0 bases and V by 4 bases; bases with no gene match: 5. This CDR3 contains 16 residues. The CDR3 is CASSAGTGALNTEAFF. In DNA form, the CDR3 reads TGTGCCAGCAGTGCCGGGACAGGGGCATTGAACACTGAAGCTTTCTTT.

The CDR3, as DNA: TGTGCCAGCAGCTTGGGCGGGACAGGGGTGAATGAGCAGTTCTTC. This encodes CASSLGGTGVNEQFF. The chain recombines TRBV5-6 with TRBJ2-1, with 10 bases fitting TRBD1. The CDR3 loop spans 15 amino acids. Germline-derived CDR1 and CDR2 are SGHDT and YYEEEE. V was pared by 0 bases and J by 7 bases, with 4 bases of the junction left unmatched.

This chain connects TRBV6-1 to TRBJ2-7, with D tentatively TRBD2 (5 bases). Trimming cost V 0 bases and J 0 bases, with 15 bases left between them. The CDR3 contains 17 residues. Germline CDR1 MNHNS, CDR2 SASEGT. CDR3 protein: CASSEARFGEYSYEQYF. The DNA of the CDR3 is TGTGCCAGCAGTGAAGCGAGGTTCGGGGAGTACTCCTACGAGCAGTACTTC.

The rearrangement joins TRBV7-9 to TRBJ2-7; TRBD2 might be the D (5 bases). The CDR3 has 14 residues. V shed 5 bases and J shed 3 bases, with 14 bases lying between them. Germline V CDR1 and CDR2: SEHNR, FQNEAQ (reference sequence). Here the CDR3 reads CASSPDLNRYEQYF. CDR3 nucleotide sequence: TGTGCCAGCAGCCCGGACTTGAACCGCTACGAGCAGTACTTC.

The rearrangement links TRBV5-6 to TRBJ2-7; D gene unclear. The CDR3 length is 16 residues. Per the germline V gene, CDR1 is SGHDT and CDR2 is YYEEEE. Trimming removed 5 bases at V and 4 bases at J, with 22 bases between. CDR3 sequence reads: CASRFGWSTRRYEQYF. Written as DNA, the CDR3 is TGTGCCAGCAGGTTTGGGTGGAGCACCAGAAGGTACGAGCAGTACTTC.

The V gene is TRBV6-1, the J gene TRBJ2-7; 8 bases are a match to TRBD2. The ends lost 7 bases at V and 6 bases at J; junction bases unmatched: 5. The CDR3 has 12 residues. Per germline, CDR1 MNHNS and CDR2 SASEGT. The CDR3 sequence: CASKVGTSEQYF. The CDR3 region has the DNA TGTGCCAGCAAGGTAGGGACTAGCGAGCAGTACTTC.

The J gene is TRBJ1-5, the V gene TRBV18; D is perhaps TRBD1 (5 bases). Germline CDR1 KGHSH, CDR2 LQKENI. The V gene lost 2 bases and the J gene lost 5 bases, with 7 bases spanning the gap. This CDR3 comprises 13 residues. The CDR3 protein is CASSPSRDQPQHF. CDR3 bases: TGTGCCAGCTCACCAAGCAGGGATCAGCCCCAGCATTTT.

This clone was seen once. The CDR3 loop reads CASRETFLGAEQYF. Here the CDR3 DNA reads TGTGCCAGCAGGGAGACTTTCTTGGGGGCCGAGCAGTACTTC. V and J are TRBV2 and TRBJ2-7; TRBD1 is a possible D gene (6 bases). Germline assignment: CDR1 SNHLY and CDR2 FYNNEI. V shed 6 bases and J shed 6 bases, with 18 bases lying between them. This CDR3 spans 14 amino acids.

The chain has TRBV5-4 and TRBJ2-3; TRBD2 matches at 12 bases. Per germline, CDR1 SGHNT and CDR2 YYREEE (reference sequence). CDR3 size: 17 residues. V lost 4 bases and J lost 0; bases outside the gene matches: 6. The CDR3 loop reads CASSPTSGGFSTDTQYF. As DNA, the CDR3 is TGTGCCAGCAGCCCGACTAGCGGGGGCTTTAGCACAGATACGCAGTATTTT.

V and J are TRBV29-1 and TRBJ1-3; no reliable D call. Germline V gives CDR1 SQVTM, CDR2 ANQGSEA. The CDR3 is 12 residues long. Trimming stripped 6 bases from V and 0 bases from J, with 6 bases between. The CDR3 DNA reads as TGCAGCGTCACAGACTCTGGAAACACCATATATTTT. Its protein product is CSVTDSGNTIYF. The whole variable domain, remainder taken from reference TRBV29-1 and TRBJ1-3, is SAVISQKPSRDICQRGTSLTIQCQVDSQVTMMFWYRQQPGQSLTLIATANQGSEATYESGFVIDKFPISRPNLTFSTLTVSNMSPEDSSIYLCSVTDSGNTIYFGEGSWLTVV.

V usage is TRBV6-1 and J usage is TRBJ1-5, with D possibly TRBD1 on 5 matching bases. V was pared by 7 bases and J by 8 bases, with 12 bases between. The CDR3 totals 12 residues. Germline values: CDR1 MNHNS, CDR2 SASEGT. DNA of the CDR3: TGTGCCAGCATGGCACCAGGGAAGCCCCAGCATTTT. This codes for CASMAPGKPQHF.

This clone was observed once. J is TRBJ1-5 and V is TRBV27, with D perhaps matching TRBD1 (5 bases). This CDR3 comprises 15 residues. Deletions cut 3 bases from V and 7 bases from J, with 16 bases between. Germline CDR1 is MNHEY and CDR2 is SMNVEV (reference sequence). The CDR3 loop is CASSFSGGWFQPQHF. For the CDR3, the DNA is TGTGCCAGCAGTTTTAGCGGGGGTTGGTTCCAGCCCCAGCATTTT.

V is TRBV4-1 and J is TRBJ2-3; 12 bases are a match to TRBD2. The CDR3 length is 19 residues. Germline CDR1 and CDR2: MGHRA and YSYEKL. The trim removed 0 bases at V and 3 bases at J, leaving 10 bases unmatched. The CDR3 DNA sequence: TGCGCCAGCAGCCAAGACTCAGGACTAGCGGGGTACAAAACAGATACGCAGTATTTT. It translates to CASSQDSGLAGYKTDTQYF.

This clone was counted only a few times. The chain carries TRBV9 and TRBJ1-1, with D perhaps TRBD1 (6 bases). Germline CDR1 and CDR2: SGDLS and YYNGEE. Trimming removed 5 bases from V and 1 base from J, with 9 bases in between. The CDR3 extends over 13 amino acids. Here the CDR3 DNA reads TGTGCCAGCAGTGCGGACAGGAACACTGAAGCTTTCTTT. Translated, it gives CASSADRNTEAFF.

This clone was detected a few times. The chain uses TRBV7-2 and TRBJ2-3; D unclear. This CDR3 is built from 15 residues. Between the trimmed V and J ends, which lost 1 base and 2 bases, there was a span of 10 bases. Germline CDR1 reads SGHTA; CDR2 reads FQGNSA. The CDR3 reads CASSLELTNTDTQYF. The CDR3 nucleotides are TGTGCCAGCAGCTTAGAACTAACTAACACAGATACGCAGTATTTT.

The V call is TRBV5-4, the J call TRBJ2-3, with 8 bases fitting TRBD2. This CDR3 comprises 15 residues. The V and J ends lost 4 bases and 0 bases, in that order; junction bases with no gene match: 4. Germline loops: CDR1 SGHNT, CDR2 YYREEE (reference sequence). The CDR3 DNA reads as TGTGCCAGCAGCGTTTCTAGCGGGAGCACAGATACGCAGTATTTT. As protein: CASSVSSGSTDTQYF.

The chain recombines TRBV6-5 with TRBJ1-1; D gene unclear. Trimming pared 10 bases from V and 7 bases from J, leaving 19 bases between. The V gene's germline CDR1 is MNHEY and CDR2 SVGAGI. The CDR3 has 13 residues. The CDR3 protein is CATSSNVGIEAFF. CDR3 DNA: TGTGCCACCTCGTCAAACGTCGGTATTGAAGCTTTCTTT.

In regard to this clone: A far more abundant clone sits one base away, making this likely a read error. V is TRBV5-6 and J is TRBJ2-1, with 8 nucleotides matching TRBD2. V gave up 5 bases and J gave up 6 bases; unmatched junction bases: 10. Germline-derived CDR1 and CDR2 are SGHDT and YYEEEE. CDR3 length: 15 amino acids. The CDR3 DNA reads as TGTGCCAGCAGTTCTCTTAGCGGGATGGTCAATGAGCAGTTCTTC. Translated: CASSSLSGMVNEQFF.

The V call is TRBV6-1, the J call TRBJ1-5; D ambiguous. Germline assignment: CDR1 MNHNS and CDR2 SASEGT. V was pared by 5 bases and J by 6 bases, with 17 bases between. This CDR3 region has 15 residues. The CDR3 here is CASSPPRSGLQPQHF. The CDR3 nucleotides read TGTGCCAGCAGTCCCCCCAGGTCAGGCCTTCAGCCCCAGCATTTT.

V usage is TRBV2 and J usage is TRBJ2-5, with D possibly matching TRBD1 (5 bases). V was clipped by 8 bases and J by 1 base, with 5 bases between them. The CDR3 covers 11 residues. Germline-derived CDR1 and CDR2 are SNHLY and FYNNEI. CDR3 sequence: CASGAQETQYF. CDR3 DNA: TGTGCCAGCGGGGCCCAAGAGACCCAGTACTTC.